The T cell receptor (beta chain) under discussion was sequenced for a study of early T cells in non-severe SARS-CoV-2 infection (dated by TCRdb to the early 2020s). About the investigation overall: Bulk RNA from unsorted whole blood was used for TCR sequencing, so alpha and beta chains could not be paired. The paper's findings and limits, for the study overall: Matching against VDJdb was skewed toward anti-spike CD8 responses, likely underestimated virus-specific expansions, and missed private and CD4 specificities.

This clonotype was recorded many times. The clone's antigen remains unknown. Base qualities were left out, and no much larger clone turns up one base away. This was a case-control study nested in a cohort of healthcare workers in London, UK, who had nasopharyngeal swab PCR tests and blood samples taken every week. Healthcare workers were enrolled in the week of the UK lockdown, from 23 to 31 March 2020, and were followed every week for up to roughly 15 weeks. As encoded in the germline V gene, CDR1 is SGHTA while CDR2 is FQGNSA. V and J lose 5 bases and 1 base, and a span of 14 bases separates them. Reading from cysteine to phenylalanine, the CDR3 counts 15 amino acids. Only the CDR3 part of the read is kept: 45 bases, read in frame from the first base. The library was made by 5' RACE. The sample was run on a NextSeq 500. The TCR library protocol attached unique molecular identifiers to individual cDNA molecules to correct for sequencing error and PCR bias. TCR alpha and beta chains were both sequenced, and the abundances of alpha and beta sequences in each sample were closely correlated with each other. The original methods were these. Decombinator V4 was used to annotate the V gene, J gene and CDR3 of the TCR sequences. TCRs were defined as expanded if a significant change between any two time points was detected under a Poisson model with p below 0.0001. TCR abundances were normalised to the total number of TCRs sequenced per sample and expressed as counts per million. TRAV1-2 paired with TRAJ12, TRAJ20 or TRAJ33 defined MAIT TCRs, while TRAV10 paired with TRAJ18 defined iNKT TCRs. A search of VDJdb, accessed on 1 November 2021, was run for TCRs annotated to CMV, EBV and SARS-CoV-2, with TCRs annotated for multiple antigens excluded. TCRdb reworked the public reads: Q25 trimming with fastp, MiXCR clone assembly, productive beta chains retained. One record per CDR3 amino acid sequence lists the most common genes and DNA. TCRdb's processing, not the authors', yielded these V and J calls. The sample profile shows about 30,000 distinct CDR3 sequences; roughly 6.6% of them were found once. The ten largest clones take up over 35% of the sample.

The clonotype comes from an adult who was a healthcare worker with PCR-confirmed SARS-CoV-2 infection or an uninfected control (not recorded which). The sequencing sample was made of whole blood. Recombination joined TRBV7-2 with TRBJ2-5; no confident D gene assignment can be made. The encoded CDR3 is CASSRTPLPQETQYF. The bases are TGTGCCAGCAGCAGAACTCCTCTCCCCCAAGAGACCCAGTACTTC.